These T cell receptor beta chains were read from a single sample in a study of blood T cell repertoires in COVID-19. This table comes from immunoSEQ multiplex PCR, and its TCRdb copy is limited to in-frame clones, with some not included. The sample includes about 71,000 clones, more than 80% seen only once; the top ten take roughly 2%. The sequenced sample was peripheral blood. All receptors derive from a man in his thirties or forties with acute or convalescent COVID-19. Both conserved end residues are part of each CDR3.

j_call v_call cdr3_aa
TRBJ1-4 TRBV18 CASSLGRGTNEKLFF
TRBJ1-2 TRBV7-9 CASSGRRQGRGGYTF
TRBJ1-5 TRBV4-3 CASSQHRQGGQPQHF
TRBJ2-7 TRBV6-2/TRBV6-3 CASSRPGRNYEQYF
TRBJ2-7 TRBV7-7 CASSLAGDSYEQYF
TRBJ1-1 TRBV5-1 CASSFQPEGTEAFF
TRBJ1-3 TRBV4-1 CASTNVGAPGNTIYF
TRBJ1-2 TRBV9 CASSAQGAYGYTF
TRBJ1-1 TRBV18 CASSPLPPGQGFNTEAFF
TRBJ1-2 TRBV19 CASSIMTALNYGYTF
TRBJ2-1 TRBV19 CASSKGRGGSYNEQFF
TRBJ2-3 TRBV5-4 CASSFNRGITDTQYF
TRBJ2-1 TRBV19 CATIQAGHYNEQFF
TRBJ2-3 TRBV27 CASMATSTDTQYF
TRBJ2-5 TRBV19 CASSKTQSKETQYF
TRBJ1-1 TRBV19 CASSAPGQRNTEAFF
TRBJ1-5 TRBV19 CASSNKRGQPYSNQPQHF
TRBJ1-1 TRBV6-5 CASSKNYWAFF
TRBJ1-2 TRBV5-1 CASGGQGVDYGYTF
TRBJ1-4 TRBV6-5 CASRGQGLTNEKLFF
TRBJ1-2 TRBV19 CASSDMTGPYYTF
TRBJ1-3 TRBV9 CASKPAAGNTIYF
TRBJ1-6 TRBV19 CASSVYRGRDSPLHF
TRBJ2-5 TRBV19 CASSAIQGEETQYF
TRBJ2-1 TRBV2 CASSDPEGSNNEQFF
TRBJ2-7 TRBV6-2/TRBV6-3 CASSYGGTSYEQYF
TRBJ2-2 TRBV2 CASSKNRLAGGLNGELFF
TRBJ1-5 TRBV29-1 CSVDRGRQPQHF
TRBJ2-3 TRBV5-4 CASSGGTWTDTQYF
TRBJ1-1 TRBV11-2 CASSSGGGRMNTEAFF
TRBJ2-3 TRBV5-1 CASSVDRVTGDTQYF
TRBJ2-3 TRBV5-1 CASSATSGGLDTQYF
TRBJ1-1 TRBV5-1 CASSWTTGYTEAFF
TRBJ2-5 TRBV6-7 CASSHSPGGWETQYF
TRBJ1-1 TRBV29-1 CSAMTGQSTEAFF
TRBJ2-3 TRBV7-8 CASSLVSGRDTDTQYF
TRBJ2-2 TRBV27 CASSFPGGGELFF
TRBJ2-7 TRBV18 CASSPPTGREQYF
TRBJ1-5 TRBV19 CASSGQKRQPQHF
TRBJ1-2 TRBV7-8 CASSLWLRGQGHTNYGYTF